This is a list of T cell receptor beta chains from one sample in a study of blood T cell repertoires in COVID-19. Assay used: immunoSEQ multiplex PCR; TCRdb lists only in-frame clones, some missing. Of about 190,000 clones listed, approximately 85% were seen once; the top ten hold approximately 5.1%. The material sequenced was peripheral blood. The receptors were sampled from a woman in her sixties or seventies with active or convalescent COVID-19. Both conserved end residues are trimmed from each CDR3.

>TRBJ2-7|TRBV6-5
ATGTGGGHHEQY
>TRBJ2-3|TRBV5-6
ASSQTFGTRTTDTQY
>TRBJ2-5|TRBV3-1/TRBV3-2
ASSQAGTETQY
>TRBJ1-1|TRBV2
ASSLRWSNTEAF
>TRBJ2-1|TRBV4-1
ASSRERTRSNEQF
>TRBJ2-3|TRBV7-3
ASSLGGSSDTQY
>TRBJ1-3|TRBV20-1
SASIGGTGNTIY
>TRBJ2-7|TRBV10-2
ASSGLPGGPEQY
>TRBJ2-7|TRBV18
ASSRDSLYEQY
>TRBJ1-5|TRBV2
ASSSGNQPQH
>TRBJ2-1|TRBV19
ASSMVAGGVYNEQF
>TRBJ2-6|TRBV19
ASSSPTGKSSGANVLT
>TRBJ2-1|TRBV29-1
SVEDQGRGVREQF
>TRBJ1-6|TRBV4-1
ASSQYLAEGGSPLH
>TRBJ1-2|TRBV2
ASSLGQGDGYT
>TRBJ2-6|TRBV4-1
ASSQDRTRGFTGANVLT
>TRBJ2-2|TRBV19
ASSARGSGELF
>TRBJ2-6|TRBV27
ASSSVTGIGANVLT
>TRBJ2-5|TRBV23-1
ASSQWIVSGCLQETQY
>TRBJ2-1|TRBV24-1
ATSDFRGRAYNEQF
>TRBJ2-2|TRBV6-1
ASSTTGDRELF
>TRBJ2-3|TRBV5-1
ASCPGTGGLDTQY
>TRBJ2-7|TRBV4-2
ASSQVPGQQLSYEQY
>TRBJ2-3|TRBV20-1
SASGDSRDTDTQY
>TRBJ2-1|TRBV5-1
ASSLTSGSHEQF
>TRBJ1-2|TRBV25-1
ASSFRGFDGYT
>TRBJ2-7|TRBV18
ASSPKRGGEQY
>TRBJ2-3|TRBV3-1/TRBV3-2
ASSQRLAGGTDTQY
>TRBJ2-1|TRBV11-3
ASSLGGRPSYNEQF
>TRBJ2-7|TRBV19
ASSIGGLYEQY
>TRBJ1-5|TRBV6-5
ASSMDRVGSQPQH
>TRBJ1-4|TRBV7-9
ASSHPPTGVNEKLF
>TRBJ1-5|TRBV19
ASSASRTGVAQPQH
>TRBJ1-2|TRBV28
ASILSGGLNYGYT
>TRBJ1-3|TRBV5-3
ARSLVNCSGNTIY
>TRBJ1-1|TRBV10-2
ASSEKGARTEAF
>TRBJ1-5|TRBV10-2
ASSESLSNQPQH
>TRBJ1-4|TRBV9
ASSVLGGATNEKLF
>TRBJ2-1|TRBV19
ASSPSYSSYNEQF
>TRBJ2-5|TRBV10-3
AISGSSGIVAGETQY
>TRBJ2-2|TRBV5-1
ASRLAGGLRTGELF
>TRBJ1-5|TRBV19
ASSYGQGVQPQH
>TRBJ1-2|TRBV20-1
SATDRVNGYT
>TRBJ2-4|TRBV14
ASSQNRGLDIQY
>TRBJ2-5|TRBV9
ASSARQGRETQY
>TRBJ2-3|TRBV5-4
ASSLEGNRGQRTQY
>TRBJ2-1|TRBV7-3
ASGGRGGEQF
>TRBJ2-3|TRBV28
ASSFDRLSDTQY
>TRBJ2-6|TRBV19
ASSINPLSGSGANVLT
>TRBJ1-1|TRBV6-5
ASSPTGGVNTEAF